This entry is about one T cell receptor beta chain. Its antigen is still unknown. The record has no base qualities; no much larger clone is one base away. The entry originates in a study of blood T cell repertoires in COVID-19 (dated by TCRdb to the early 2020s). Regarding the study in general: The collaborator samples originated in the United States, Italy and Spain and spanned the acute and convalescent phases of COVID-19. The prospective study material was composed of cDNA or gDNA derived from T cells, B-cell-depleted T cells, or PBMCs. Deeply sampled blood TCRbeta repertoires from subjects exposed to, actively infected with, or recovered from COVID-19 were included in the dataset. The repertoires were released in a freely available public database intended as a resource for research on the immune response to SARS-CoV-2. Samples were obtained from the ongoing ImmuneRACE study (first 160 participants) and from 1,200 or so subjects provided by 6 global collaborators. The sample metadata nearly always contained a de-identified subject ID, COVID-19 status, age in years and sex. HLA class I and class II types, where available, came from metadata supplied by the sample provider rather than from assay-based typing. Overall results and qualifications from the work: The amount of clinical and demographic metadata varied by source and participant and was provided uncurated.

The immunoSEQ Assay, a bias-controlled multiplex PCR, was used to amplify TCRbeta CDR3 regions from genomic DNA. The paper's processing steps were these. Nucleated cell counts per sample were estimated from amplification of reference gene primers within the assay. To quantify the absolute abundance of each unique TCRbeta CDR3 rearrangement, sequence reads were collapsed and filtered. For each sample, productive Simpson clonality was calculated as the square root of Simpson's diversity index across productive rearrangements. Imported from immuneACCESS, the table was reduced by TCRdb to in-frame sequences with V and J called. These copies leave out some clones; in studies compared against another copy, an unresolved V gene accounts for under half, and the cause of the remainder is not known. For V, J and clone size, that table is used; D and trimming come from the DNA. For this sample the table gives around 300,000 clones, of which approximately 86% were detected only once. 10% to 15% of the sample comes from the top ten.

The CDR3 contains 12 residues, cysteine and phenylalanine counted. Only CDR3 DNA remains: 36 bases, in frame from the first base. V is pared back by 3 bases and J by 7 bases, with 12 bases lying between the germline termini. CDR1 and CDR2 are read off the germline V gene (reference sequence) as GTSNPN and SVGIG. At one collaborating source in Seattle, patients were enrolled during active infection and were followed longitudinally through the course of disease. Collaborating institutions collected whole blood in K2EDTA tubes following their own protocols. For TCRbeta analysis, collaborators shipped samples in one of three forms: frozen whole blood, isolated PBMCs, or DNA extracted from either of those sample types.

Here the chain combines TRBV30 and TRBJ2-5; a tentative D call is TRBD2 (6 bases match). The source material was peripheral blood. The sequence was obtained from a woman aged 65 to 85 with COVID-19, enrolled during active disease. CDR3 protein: CAWRDYGGTQYF. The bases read TGTGCCTGGAGGGACTACGGAGGGACCCAGTACTTC.